This TCR beta chain is drawn from a study of T cell responses to AZD1222 COVID-19 vaccine. General observations from the study: Spike-specific TCR repertoires showed rising breadth and depth after two AZD1222 doses. Donors, mostly white British, included more females; clonal diversity was possibly underestimated. Baseline serostatus was positive in only a handful of AZD1222 recipients.

The V gene's germline CDR1 is SGHRS and CDR2 YFSETQ. This CDR3 comprises 14 residues. V lost 3 bases and J lost 8; bases outside the gene matches: 7. Timing groups of about 4 and about 12 weeks for second doses were pooled. Details on this clone: The target antigen is unknown.

Assay: immunoSEQ multiplex PCR; the TCRdb copy retains only in-frame clones and omits some. The profile shows about 150,000 clones, approximately 90% of them singletons. The gene calls are TRBV5-1 and TRBJ2-5, with 10 positions matching TRBD1. The sequencing here drew on peripheral blood, taken 28 days after the second AZD1222 dose. This sequence was found in an adult who received the AZD1222 COVID-19 vaccine. The CDR3 sequence: CASSWDWDRGTQYF. CDR3 DNA: TGCGCCAGCAGCTGGGATTGGGACAGGGGAACCCAGTACTTC.